This note documents a single TCR beta chain sequence. The specificity of this receptor is unknown. Per-base qualities were not stored, and no clone one base away is much larger. The data originate from a study of CD8 T cells in Susac syndrome (dated by TCRdb to between 2018 and 2021). Turning to the overall study: Whether CD8+ T cell activation and differentiation in Susac syndrome was antigen driven was tested using repertoire sequencing. Clonality of the CD8+ T cell repertoire was compared between more than 9 healthy donors, approximately 14 Susac syndrome patients and some 15 multiple sclerosis patients. The investigation overall reported the following: The TCR sequencing and HLA analysis was acknowledged to have included a relatively small number of individuals.

From its cysteine to its phenylalanine, the CDR3 spans 14 amino acids. The retained sequence is limited to the CDR3, 42 bases, with the frame set at the first base. CDR1 MNHNS and CDR2 SASEGT were looked up in the germline V gene. Cut back by 10 bases and 5 bases, the V and J ends lie 18 bases apart. Peripheral blood CD8+ and CD4+ T cells from healthy donors, Susac syndrome patients and multiple sclerosis patients were profiled using high-throughput TCR beta sequencing. The multiple sclerosis controls were treatment-naive patients who had stable or active relapsing-remitting disease and met the revised McDonald criteria. Bulk CD8+ and CD4+ T cells were purified by magnetic negative isolation, whereas CD8+ TEMRA cells were enriched by FACS. Blood was drawn into EDTA tubes, processed within 24 hours, and PBMCs were isolated by density gradient centrifugation. PBMCs intended for TCR sequencing were cryopreserved in liquid nitrogen and thawed later in a water bath at 37 degrees C. The sorted or isolated CD4+, CD8+ and CD8+ TEMRA cells reached a purity of at least 90%.

RNA was extracted with the RNeasy kit and roughly 0.5 to 1 ug was reverse transcribed using random hexamers. The immunoSEQ multiplex PCR assay, which covers 54 Vbeta and 13 Jbeta segments, was used to amplify TCR beta CDR3 regions. Bias from PCR amplification was corrected by using a synthetic template baseline for primer optimization and for computational correction. Turning to the authors' computational methods: Reads were annotated to V, D and J genes according to IMGT and were analyzed with immunoSEQ Analyzer, with only productive sequences retained. Clonality was computed as one minus Shannon entropy normalized by log2 of the number of productive unique sequences. For each patient and control, public and private clones were evaluated among the 100 most prevalent clones. A clone was defined as Susac-specific if it was absent from the healthy and MS cohorts, from about a thousand published viral clones and from other ImmuneACCESS disease sequences. TCRdb applied fastp at Q25 and MiXCR to the public reads, then kept only in-frame beta chains. Rows merge per CDR3 protein into single entries with the most common DNA and genes. TCRdb's processing, not the authors' own work, is the source of the V and J calls. In this sample the table shows 150,000 to 160,000 distinct CDR3 sequences, about 94% of which occur a single time. The ten largest clones represent around 0.21% of the sample.

This chain is built from TRBV6-1 and TRBJ1-5; possibly the D gene is TRBD1, per 5 matching bases. The sequence was obtained from a human donor with multiple sclerosis. The source material was CD8+ T cells from PBMCs. The DNA is TGTGCCACTCGGACCAGGGATGAGTATCAGCCCCAGCATTTT. The resulting protein is CATRTRDEYQPQHF.